This TCR beta chain stems from a study of cytomegalovirus exposure and HLA in healthy donors. Study in general: Falling in the Caucasian-associated ancestry cluster were about four fifths of a few hundred genotyped donors.

This clone has a handful of counts. Its specificity is unknown. At the DNA level, this CDR3 is encoded by other sequences in the same sample as well. General study results and limits: In a later analysis, a genetic analysis reported fewer productive-TCR N-insertions in an Asian-associated ancestry cluster than the cohort average. Among TCR beta chains, those listed as cytomegalovirus-associated numbered fewer than 200.

A multiplex PCR was run with 60 Vbeta primers and 13 Jbeta primers. The assay was immunoSEQ multiplex PCR, and TCRdb's table has in-frame clones only and misses some. The data contain some 120,000 clones, roughly 70% of them singletons. It was healthy bone marrow donors who served as donors. Germline V gene sequence: CDR1 MNHEY, CDR2 SMNVEV (reference sequence). The CDR3 is 13 amino acids. The ends were cut back, 3 bases at V and 5 bases at J, with 10 bases in the middle. The sequencing input was PBMCs. The sequence was obtained from a woman aged 40 to 50 in good health and CMV-seropositive. The chain employs TRBV27 and TRBJ1-1; weak D call: TRBD1 (6 bases). The CDR3 DNA reads as TGTGCCAGCAGTTTGTTTAGGGGGACTGAAGCTTTCTTT. Amino acid sequence: CASSLFRGTEAFF.